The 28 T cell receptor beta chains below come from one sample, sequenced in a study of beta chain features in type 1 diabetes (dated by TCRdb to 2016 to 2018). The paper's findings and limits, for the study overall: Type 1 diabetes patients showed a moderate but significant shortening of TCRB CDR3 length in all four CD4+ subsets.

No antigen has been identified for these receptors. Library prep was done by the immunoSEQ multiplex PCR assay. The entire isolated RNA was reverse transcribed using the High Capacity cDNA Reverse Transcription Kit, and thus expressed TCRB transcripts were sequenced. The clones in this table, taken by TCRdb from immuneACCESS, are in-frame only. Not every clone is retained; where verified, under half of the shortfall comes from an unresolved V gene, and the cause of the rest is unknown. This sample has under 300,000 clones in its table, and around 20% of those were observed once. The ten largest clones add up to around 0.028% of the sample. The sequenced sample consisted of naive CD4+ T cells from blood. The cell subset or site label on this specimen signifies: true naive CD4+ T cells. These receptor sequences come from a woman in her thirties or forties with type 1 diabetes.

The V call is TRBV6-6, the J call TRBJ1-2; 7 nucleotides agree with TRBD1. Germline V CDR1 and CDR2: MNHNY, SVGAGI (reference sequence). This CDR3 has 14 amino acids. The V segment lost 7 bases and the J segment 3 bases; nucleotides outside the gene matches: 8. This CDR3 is CASILTTGDYGYTF. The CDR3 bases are TGTGCCAGCATTCTTACAACAGGGGACTATGGCTACACCTTC.

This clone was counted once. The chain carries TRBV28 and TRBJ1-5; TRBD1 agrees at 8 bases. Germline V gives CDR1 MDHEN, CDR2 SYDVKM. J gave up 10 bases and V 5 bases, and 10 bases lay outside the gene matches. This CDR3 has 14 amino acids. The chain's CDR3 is CASSGSGRGPPQHF. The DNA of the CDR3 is TGTGCCAGCAGTGGCTCGGGCAGGGGGCCTCCCCAGCATTTT.

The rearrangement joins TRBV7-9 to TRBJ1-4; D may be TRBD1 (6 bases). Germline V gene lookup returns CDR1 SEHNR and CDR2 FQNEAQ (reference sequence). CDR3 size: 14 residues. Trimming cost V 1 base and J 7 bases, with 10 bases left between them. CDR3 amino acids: CASSLGTASEKLFF. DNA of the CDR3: TGTGCCAGCAGCTTAGGGACAGCGAGTGAAAAACTGTTTTTT.

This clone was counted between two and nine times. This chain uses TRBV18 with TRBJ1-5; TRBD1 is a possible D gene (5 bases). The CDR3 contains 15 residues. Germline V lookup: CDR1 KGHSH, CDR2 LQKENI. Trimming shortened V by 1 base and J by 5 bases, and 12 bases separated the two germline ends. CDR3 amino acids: CASSPQVDTDQPQHF. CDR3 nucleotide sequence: TGTGCCAGCTCACCACAAGTGGACACCGATCAGCCCCAGCATTTT.

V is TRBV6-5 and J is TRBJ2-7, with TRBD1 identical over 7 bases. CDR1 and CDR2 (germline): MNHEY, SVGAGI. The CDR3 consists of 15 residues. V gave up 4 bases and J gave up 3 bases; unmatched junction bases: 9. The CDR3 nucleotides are TGTGCCAGCAGTTCGGTACAGGGGCGAGGCTACGAGCAGTACTTC. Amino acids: CASSSVQGRGYEQYF.

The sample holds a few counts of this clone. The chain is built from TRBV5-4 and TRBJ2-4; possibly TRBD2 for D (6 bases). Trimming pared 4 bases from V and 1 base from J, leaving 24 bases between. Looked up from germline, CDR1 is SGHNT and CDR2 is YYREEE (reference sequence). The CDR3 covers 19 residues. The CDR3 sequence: CASSVGSGGTDRAKNIQYF. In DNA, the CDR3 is TGTGCCAGCAGCGTGGGAAGTGGAGGGACCGATAGGGCCAAAAACATTCAGTACTTC.

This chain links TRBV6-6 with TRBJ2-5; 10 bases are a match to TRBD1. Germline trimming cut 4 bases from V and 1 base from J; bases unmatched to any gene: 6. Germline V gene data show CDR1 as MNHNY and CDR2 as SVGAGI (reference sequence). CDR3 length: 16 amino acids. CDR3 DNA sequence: TGTGCCAGCAGTTCCCAGACAGGGGGCGGCCAAGAGACCCAGTACTTC. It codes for CASSSQTGGGQETQYF.

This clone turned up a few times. CDR3 in DNA: TGTGCCAGCAGCTTGCCCGAGGAACAGCCCCAGCATTTT. It encodes CASSLPEEQPQHF. This chain uses TRBV5-8 with TRBJ1-5; unclear D gene. Trimming stripped 1 base from V and 7 bases from J, with 9 bases between. The CDR3 has 13 amino acids. The germline CDR1 and CDR2 sequences are SGHTS and YDEGEE.

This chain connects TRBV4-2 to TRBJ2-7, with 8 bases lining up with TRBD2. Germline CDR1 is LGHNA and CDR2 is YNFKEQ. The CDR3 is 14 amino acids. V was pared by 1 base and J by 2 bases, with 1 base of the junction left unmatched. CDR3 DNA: TGTGCCAGCAGCCAAGTGGGACTAGCCTACGAGCAGTACTTC. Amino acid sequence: CASSQVGLAYEQYF.

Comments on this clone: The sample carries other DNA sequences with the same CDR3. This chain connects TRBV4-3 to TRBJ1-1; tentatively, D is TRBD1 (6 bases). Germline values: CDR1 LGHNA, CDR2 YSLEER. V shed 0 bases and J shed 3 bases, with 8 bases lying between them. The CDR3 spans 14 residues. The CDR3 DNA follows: TGCGCCAGCAGCCAAGACAGGGGATACACTGAAGCTTTCTTT. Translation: CASSQDRGYTEAFF.

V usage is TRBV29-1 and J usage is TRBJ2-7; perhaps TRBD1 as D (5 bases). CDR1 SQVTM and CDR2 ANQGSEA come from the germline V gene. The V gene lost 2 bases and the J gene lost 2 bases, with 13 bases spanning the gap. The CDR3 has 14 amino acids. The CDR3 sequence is CSVETGWEPYEQYF. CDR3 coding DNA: TGCAGCGTTGAAACAGGATGGGAACCCTACGAGCAGTACTTC.

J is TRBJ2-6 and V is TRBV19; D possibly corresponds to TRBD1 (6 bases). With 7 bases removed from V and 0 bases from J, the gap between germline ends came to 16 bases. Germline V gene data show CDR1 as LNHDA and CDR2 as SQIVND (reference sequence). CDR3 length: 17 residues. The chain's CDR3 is CASTTGTSPSGANVLTF. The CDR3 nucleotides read TGTGCCAGTACCACCGGGACAAGCCCCTCTGGGGCCAACGTCCTGACTTTC.

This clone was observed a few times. The CDR3 region is CATSRDLAVADTQYF. The CDR3, as DNA: TGTGCCACCAGCAGAGACCTGGCGGTGGCAGATACGCAGTATTTT. The V call is TRBV15, the J call TRBJ2-3; D remains unclear. Germline V gives CDR1 LNHNV, CDR2 YYDKDF (reference sequence). The CDR3 runs 15 residues. Trimming took 0 bases from V and 4 from J, leaving 11 bases between them.

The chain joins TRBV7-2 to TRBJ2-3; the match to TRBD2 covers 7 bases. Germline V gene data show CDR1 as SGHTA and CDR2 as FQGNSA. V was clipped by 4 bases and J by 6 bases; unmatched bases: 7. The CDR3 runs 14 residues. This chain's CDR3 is CASSSGGNKDTQYF. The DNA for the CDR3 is TGTGCCAGCAGCTCCGGGGGGAATAAGGATACGCAGTATTTT. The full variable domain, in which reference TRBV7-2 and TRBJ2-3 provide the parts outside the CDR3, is GAGVSQSPSNKVTEKGKDVELRCDPISGHTALYWYRQSLGQGLEFLIYFQGNSAPDKSGLPSDRFSAERTGGSVSTLTIQRTQQEDSAVYLCASSSGGNKDTQYFGPGTRLTVL.

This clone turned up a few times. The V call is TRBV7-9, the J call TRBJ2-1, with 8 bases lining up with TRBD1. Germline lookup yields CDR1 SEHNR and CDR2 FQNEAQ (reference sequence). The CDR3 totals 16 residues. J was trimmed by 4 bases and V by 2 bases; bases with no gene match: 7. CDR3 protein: CASSLSPGQAYNEQFF. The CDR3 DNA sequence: TGTGCCAGCAGCTTATCACCGGGACAGGCGTACAATGAGCAGTTCTTC.

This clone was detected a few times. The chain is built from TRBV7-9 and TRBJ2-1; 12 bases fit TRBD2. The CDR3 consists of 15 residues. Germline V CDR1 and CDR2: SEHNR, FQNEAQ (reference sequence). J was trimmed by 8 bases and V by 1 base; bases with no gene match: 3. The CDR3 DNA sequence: TGTGCCAGCAGCTTAGGACTAGCGGGAGAGGATGAGCAGTTCTTC. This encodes CASSLGLAGEDEQFF.

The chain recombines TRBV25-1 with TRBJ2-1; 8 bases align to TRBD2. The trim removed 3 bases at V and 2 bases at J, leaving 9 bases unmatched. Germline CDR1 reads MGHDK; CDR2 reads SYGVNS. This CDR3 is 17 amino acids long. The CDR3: CASSDRLGTSTYNEQFF. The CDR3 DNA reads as TGTGCCAGCAGTGACCGTCTCGGGACTAGTACCTACAATGAGCAGTTCTTC.

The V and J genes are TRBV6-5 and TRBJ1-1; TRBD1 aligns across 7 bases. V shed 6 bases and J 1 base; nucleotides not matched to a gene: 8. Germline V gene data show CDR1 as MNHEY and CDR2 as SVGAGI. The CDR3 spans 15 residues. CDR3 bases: TGTGCCAGCAGCCCAGGACAGGTGGAGAACACTGAAGCTTTCTTT. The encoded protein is CASSPGQVENTEAFF.

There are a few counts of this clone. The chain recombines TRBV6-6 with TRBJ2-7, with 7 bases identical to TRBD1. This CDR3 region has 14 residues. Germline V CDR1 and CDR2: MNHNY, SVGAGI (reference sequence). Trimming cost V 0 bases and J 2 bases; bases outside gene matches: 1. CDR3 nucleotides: TGTGCCAGCAGTTACTCGGGACAGCCCTACGAGCAGTACTTC. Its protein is CASSYSGQPYEQYF.

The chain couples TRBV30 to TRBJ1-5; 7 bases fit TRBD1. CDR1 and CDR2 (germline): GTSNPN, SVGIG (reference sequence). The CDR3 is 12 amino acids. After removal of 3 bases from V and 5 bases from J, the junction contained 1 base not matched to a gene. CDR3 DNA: TGTGCCTGGAGCAGGGGGGATCAGCCCCAGCATTTT. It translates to CAWSRGDQPQHF.

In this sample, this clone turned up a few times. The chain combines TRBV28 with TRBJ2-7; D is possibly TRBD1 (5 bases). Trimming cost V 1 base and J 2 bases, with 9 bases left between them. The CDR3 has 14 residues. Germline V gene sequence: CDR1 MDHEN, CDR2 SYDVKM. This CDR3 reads CASSLSGRAYEQYF. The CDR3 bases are TGTGCCAGCAGTTTATCTGGCAGGGCCTACGAGCAGTACTTC.

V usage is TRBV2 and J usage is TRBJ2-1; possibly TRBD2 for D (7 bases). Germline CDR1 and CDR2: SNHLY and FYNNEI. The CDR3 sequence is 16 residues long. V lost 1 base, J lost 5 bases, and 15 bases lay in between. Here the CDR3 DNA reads TGTGCCAGCAGTGAAGTGCGGACAGCGGGGAACAATGAGCAGTTCTTC. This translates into CASSEVRTAGNNEQFF.

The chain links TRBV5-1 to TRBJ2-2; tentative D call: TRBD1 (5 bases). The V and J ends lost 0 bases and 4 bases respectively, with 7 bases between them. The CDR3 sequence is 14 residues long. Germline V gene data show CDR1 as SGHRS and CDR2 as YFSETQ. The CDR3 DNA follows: TGCGCCAGCAGCTTGGGACAGAGCACCGGGGAGCTGTTTTTT. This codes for CASSLGQSTGELFF.

The CDR3 region is CASSDRDRPSGANVLTF. Written as DNA, the CDR3 is TGTGCCAGCAGCGACCGGGACAGACCATCTGGGGCCAACGTCCTGACTTTC. This chain links TRBV5-6 with TRBJ2-6, with 7 bases that match TRBD1. The CDR3 is made up of 17 amino acids. The germline CDR1 and CDR2 sequences are SGHDT and YYEEEE. The V gene end was trimmed by 4 bases and the J gene end by 1 base; junction bases not matched to a gene: 8.

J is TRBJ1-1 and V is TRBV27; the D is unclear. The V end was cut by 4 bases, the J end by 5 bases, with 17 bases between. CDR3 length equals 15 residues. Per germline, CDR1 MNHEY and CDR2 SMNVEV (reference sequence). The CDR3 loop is CASSSRPNSWTEAFF. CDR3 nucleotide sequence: TGTGCCAGCAGTTCCCGTCCTAACTCGTGGACTGAAGCTTTCTTT.

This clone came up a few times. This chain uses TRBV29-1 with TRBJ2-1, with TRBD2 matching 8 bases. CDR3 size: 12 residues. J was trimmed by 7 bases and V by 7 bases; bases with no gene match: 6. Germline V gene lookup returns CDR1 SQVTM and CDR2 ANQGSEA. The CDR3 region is CSATGGGNEQFF. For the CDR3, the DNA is TGCAGCGCAACGGGAGGGGGGAATGAGCAGTTCTTC.

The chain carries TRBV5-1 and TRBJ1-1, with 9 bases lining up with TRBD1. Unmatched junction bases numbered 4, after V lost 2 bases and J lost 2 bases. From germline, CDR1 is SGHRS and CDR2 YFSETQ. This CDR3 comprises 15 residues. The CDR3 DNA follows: TGCGCCAGCAGCTTTTACAGGGGGCTAAACACTGAAGCTTTCTTT. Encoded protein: CASSFYRGLNTEAFF.

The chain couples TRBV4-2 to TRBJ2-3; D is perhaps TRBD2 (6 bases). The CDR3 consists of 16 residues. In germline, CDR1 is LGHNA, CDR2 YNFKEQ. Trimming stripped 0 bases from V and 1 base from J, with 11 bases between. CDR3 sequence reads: CASSQEAGGGTDTQYF. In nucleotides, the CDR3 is TGTGCCAGCAGCCAAGAAGCAGGCGGGGGCACAGATACGCAGTATTTT.